These 30 T cell receptor beta chains were all obtained from the same sample, sequenced in a study of untreated major depressive disorder listed by TCRdb under 2018. Library method: the immunoSEQ multiplex PCR assay. TCRdb limited this immuneACCESS table to in-frame rearrangements with V and J called. A share of clones is missing; checked studies link under half to unresolved V genes, and the rest is unexplained. The sample profile shows fewer than 25,000 clones; over 65% of them were found once. About 0.8% of the sample comes from the top ten. Source material: CD4+ T cells from PBMCs. The receptors were gathered from a woman in her twenties or thirties in good health.

V gene TRBV7-9 combines with J gene TRBJ1-6, with D maybe TRBD1 (6 bases). The CDR3 runs to 14 residues. CDR1 is SEHNR and CDR2 is FQNEAQ in the germline V gene (reference sequence). The V end lost 4 bases, the J end lost 6 bases, and 10 bases lay between the germline ends. This CDR3 is CASSSGQSNSPLHF. CDR3 DNA: TGTGCCAGCAGCTCAGGACAGAGTAATTCACCCCTCCACTTT. Variable domain in full (rest from reference TRBV7-9 and TRBJ1-6): DTGVSQNPRHKITKRGQNVTFRCDPISEHNRLYWYRQTLGQGPEFLTYFQNEAQLEKSRLLSDRFSAERPKGSFSTLEIQRTEQGDSAMYLCASSSGQSNSPLHFGNGTRLTVT.

The chain has TRBV5-1 and TRBJ2-5; 8 nucleotides line up with TRBD2. The CDR3 has 14 amino acids. J was trimmed by 2 bases and V by 4 bases; bases with no gene match: 4. CDR1 and CDR2 from the germline V gene are SGHRS and YFSETQ. CDR3 nucleotides: TGCGCCAGCAGCGTAGGACTAGCTCAAGAGACCCAGTACTTC. Encoded protein: CASSVGLAQETQYF.

Note on this clone: Other nucleotide sequences in the sample specify the same CDR3. This chain links TRBV5-1 with TRBJ2-5; tentatively, D is TRBD2 (6 bases). The germline V and J ends were trimmed by 0 bases and 2 bases, with 17 bases remaining between them. The CDR3 consists of 17 residues. Germline CDR1 SGHRS, CDR2 YFSETQ. CDR3 residues: CASSLAGSSGGQETQYF. CDR3 DNA: TGCGCCAGCAGCTTGGCCGGGAGTAGCGGCGGACAAGAGACCCAGTACTTC.

This rearrangement joins TRBV29-1 to TRBJ2-5; 7 bases fit TRBD1. The CDR3 is made up of 17 amino acids. The J segment lost 5 bases and the V segment lost 0 bases, leaving 15 bases of the junction unmatched. The germline V gene encodes CDR1 SQVTM and CDR2 ANQGSEA. CDR3 sequence (DNA): TGCAGCGTTGAAGAGGGGTGGGGCCCTACAGGGGCCGAGACCCAGTACTTC. Its protein is CSVEEGWGPTGAETQYF.

This chain links TRBV9 with TRBJ1-6; no clear D. Germline V gene lookup returns CDR1 SGDLS and CDR2 YYNGEE. The CDR3 runs to 14 residues. The ends were cut back, 1 base at V and 4 bases at J, with 6 bases in the middle. CDR3: CASSVKSYNSPLHF. The CDR3 coding sequence is TGTGCCAGCAGCGTAAAAAGTTATAATTCACCCCTCCACTTT.

The chain combines TRBV4-2 with TRBJ2-7; the D is unclear. The CDR3 extends over 16 amino acids. Per the germline V gene, CDR1 is LGHNA and CDR2 is YNFKEQ. Trimming pared 1 base from V and 1 base from J, leaving 14 bases between. The CDR3 nucleotides read TGTGCCAGCAGCCAAGGGCCCGAAGAGTTTTCCTACGAGCAGTACTTC. It yields the protein CASSQGPEEFSYEQYF.

The V gene is TRBV5-4, the J gene TRBJ1-2; TRBD1 might be the D (5 bases). Germline CDR1 is SGHNT and CDR2 is YYREEE (reference sequence). V lost 0 bases to trimming and J lost 0 bases, with 12 bases between them. This CDR3 is built from 16 residues. The CDR3: CASSLGTKTTNYGYTF. As DNA, the CDR3 is TGTGCCAGCAGCTTGGGGACAAAGACAACTAACTATGGCTACACCTTC.

The chain links TRBV28 to TRBJ1-2, with D possibly being TRBD1 (5 bases). From germline, CDR1 is MDHEN and CDR2 SYDVKM. Trimming took 5 bases from V and 2 from J, leaving 9 bases between them. The CDR3 covers 13 residues. The CDR3 reads CASSPGGNYGYTF. In DNA, the CDR3 is TGTGCCAGCAGTCCCGGGGGAAACTATGGCTACACCTTC.

The chain carries TRBV30 and TRBJ1-1; D gene unclear. Trimming left V 3 bases short and J 6 bases short, with 14 bases between. The CDR3 loop spans 13 amino acids. Germline loops: CDR1 GTSNPN, CDR2 SVGIG (reference sequence). The CDR3 nucleotides are TGTGCCTGGAGAGCTCGGCGGGAGGCTGAAGCTTTCTTT. This codes for CAWRARREAEAFF.

The CDR3 protein is CASSLPTGGVYEQYF. CDR3 in DNA: TGTGCCAGCAGCCTCCCGACAGGGGGGGTCTACGAGCAGTACTTC. This sequence joins TRBV5-4 and TRBJ2-7; 9 bases align to TRBD1. V shed 4 bases, J shed 3 bases, and the junction held 8 bases outside the gene matches. The germline V gene encodes CDR1 SGHNT and CDR2 YYREEE (reference sequence). The CDR3 consists of 15 residues.

The chain carries TRBV12-5 and TRBJ2-1; D is unresolved. V was pared by 1 base and J by 8 bases, with 3 bases between. CDR1 is LGHNT and CDR2 is FRNRAP in the germline V gene. There are 11 residues in the CDR3. The CDR3 sequence: CASGLEDEQFF. In nucleotides, the CDR3 is TGTGCTAGTGGTTTGGAAGATGAGCAGTTCTTC.

The chain couples TRBV7-9 to TRBJ2-6; D remains ambiguous. CDR3 size: 15 residues. Germline CDR1 is SEHNR and CDR2 is FQNEAQ (reference sequence). Trimming stripped 2 bases from V and 0 bases from J, with 5 bases between. CDR3 amino acids: CASSLWGSGANVLTF. Here the CDR3 DNA reads TGTGCCAGCAGCTTATGGGGCTCTGGGGCCAACGTCCTGACTTTC.

V usage is TRBV25-1 and J usage is TRBJ2-5; D is ambiguous. Germline lookup yields CDR1 MGHDK and CDR2 SYGVNS. V was cut by 6 bases and J by 3 bases, with 11 bases left in between. CDR3 length equals 13 residues. CDR3: CASSGWEEETQYF. DNA for the CDR3: TGTGCCAGCAGCGGATGGGAAGAAGAGACCCAGTACTTC. Full variable domain (rest looked up from reference TRBV25-1 and TRBJ2-5): EADIYQTPRYLVIGTGKKITLECSQTMGHDKMYWYQQDPGMELHLIHYSYGVNSTEKGDLSSESTVSRIRTEHFPLTLESARPSHTSQYLCASSGWEEETQYFGPGTRLLVL.

This clone was counted a single time. The rearrangement joins TRBV19 to TRBJ2-7; tentatively, D is TRBD2 (5 bases). There are 13 residues in the CDR3. Per the germline V gene, CDR1 is LNHDA and CDR2 is SQIVND (reference sequence). Trimming took off 5 bases at V and 2 bases at J, with 10 bases between the two ends. The CDR3 reads CASSRGRTYEQYF. In DNA, the CDR3 is TGTGCCAGTAGTCGGGGAAGGACCTACGAGCAGTACTTC. Together with reference TRBV19 and TRBJ2-7, the CDR3 gives the full variable domain: DGGITQSPKYLFRKEGQNVTLSCEQNLNHDAMYWYRQDPGQGLRLIYYSQIVNDFQKGDIAEGYSVSREKKESFPLTVTSAQKNPTAFYLCASSRGRTYEQYFGPGTRLTVT.

This clone was detected once. The chain couples TRBV5-4 to TRBJ2-7, with TRBD2 as a possible D gene (6 bases). CDR3 length equals 14 residues. Germline CDR1 SGHNT, CDR2 YYREEE (reference sequence). The V gene lost 0 bases and the J gene lost 3 bases, with 10 bases spanning the gap. CDR3 region: CASSLAAGIYEQYF. In DNA form, the CDR3 reads TGTGCCAGCAGCTTGGCCGCGGGAATCTACGAGCAGTACTTC.

The gene calls are TRBV2 and TRBJ2-3, with D maybe TRBD2 (6 bases). Trimming took off 5 bases at V and 3 bases at J, with 9 bases between the two ends. CDR3 size: 13 residues. Germline-derived CDR1 and CDR2 are SNHLY and FYNNEI. The CDR3 DNA follows: TGTGCCAGCAGTAACCGGGAGACAGATACGCAGTATTTT. Residues: CASSNRETDTQYF. Full variable domain (remainder filled in from reference TRBV2 and TRBJ2-3): EPEVTQTPSHQVTQMGQEVILRCVPISNHLYFYWYRQILGQKVEFLVSFYNNEISEKSEIFDDQFSVERPDGSNFTLKIRSTKLEDSAMYFCASSNRETDTQYFGPGTRLTVL.

This chain connects TRBV29-1 to TRBJ2-1, with D hard to call. The CDR3 runs to 15 residues. Deletions cut 3 bases from V and 0 bases from J, with 12 bases between. Germline CDR1 and CDR2: SQVTM and ANQGSEA. For the CDR3, the DNA is TGCAGCGTTGAGGCCTGGCTGAGCTCCTACAATGAGCAGTTCTTC. Its translation: CSVEAWLSSYNEQFF.

This chain links TRBV7-9 with TRBJ1-2; D unresolved. CDR3 length equals 13 residues. V lost 1 base, J lost 0 bases, and 3 bases lay in between. Germline CDR1 SEHNR, CDR2 FQNEAQ (reference sequence). CDR3 loop: CASSLGANYGYTF. In DNA, the CDR3 is TGTGCCAGCAGCTTAGGGGCTAACTATGGCTACACCTTC.

The V call is TRBV29-1, the J call TRBJ2-5; tentative D call: TRBD2 (6 bases). The length of the CDR3 is 12 residues. Germline V gene sequence: CDR1 SQVTM, CDR2 ANQGSEA. Trimming left V 5 bases short and J 2 bases short, with 9 bases between. The CDR3 loop is CSVLLAQETQYF. CDR3 DNA: TGCAGCGTTCTCCTAGCGCAAGAGACCCAGTACTTC.

This sequence joins TRBV11-2 and TRBJ2-5; a weak D match, TRBD1 (6 bases). CDR1 SGHAT and CDR2 FQNNGV come from the germline V gene. CDR3 length: 14 residues. Between the trimmed V and J ends, which lost 5 bases and 2 bases, there was a span of 12 bases. The CDR3 loop is CASSPTGTQETQYF. In DNA form, the CDR3 reads TGTGCCAGCAGCCCGACAGGTACTCAAGAGACCCAGTACTTC.

The sample holds a few counts of this clone. V is TRBV6-1 and J is TRBJ2-7, with 11 bases aligning to TRBD1. The CDR3 is 15 residues long. The V segment lost 6 bases and the J segment 6 bases; nucleotides outside the gene matches: 10. Germline CDR1 MNHNS, CDR2 SASEGT. CDR3 sequence (DNA): TGTGCCAGCAGGGAGGGGGACAGGGGGAGCCGCGAGCAGTACTTC. This gives the protein CASREGDRGSREQYF.

This chain links TRBV18 with TRBJ1-1; unclear D gene. The germline V gene encodes CDR1 KGHSH and CDR2 LQKENI. This CDR3 comprises 13 residues. V was cut by 10 bases and J by 1 base, with 13 bases left in between. CDR3 loop: CATEFDRNTEAFF. DNA for the CDR3: TGTGCCACCGAATTCGACCGGAACACTGAAGCTTTCTTT.

J is TRBJ2-6 and V is TRBV4-1; the D gene is possibly TRBD2 (6 bases). Germline assignment: CDR1 MGHRA and CDR2 YSYEKL. The CDR3 runs 18 residues. Between the trimmed V and J ends, which lost 4 bases and 0 bases, there was a span of 16 bases. The CDR3 reads CASSLSSALVSGANVLTF. The CDR3 region has the DNA TGCGCCAGCAGCCTCTCTAGCGCCCTAGTCTCTGGGGCCAACGTCCTGACTTTC.

The V gene is TRBV18, the J gene TRBJ2-5; D is undetermined. V lost 3 bases, J lost 4 bases, and 9 bases lay in between. This CDR3 is 13 amino acids long. Germline V gives CDR1 KGHSH, CDR2 LQKENI. The CDR3: CASSPKLPETQYF. For the CDR3, the DNA is TGTGCCAGCTCACCTAAGCTACCAGAGACCCAGTACTTC.

The V call is TRBV2, the J call TRBJ2-5; TRBD1 agrees at 12 bases. Germline V CDR1 and CDR2: SNHLY, FYNNEI. The junction had 8 bases not matched to a gene; V was cut back by 5 bases and J by 4 bases. The length of the CDR3 is 16 residues. CDR3 amino acids: CASSPRGTGGLETQYF. DNA of the CDR3: TGTGCCAGCAGTCCCCGGGGGACAGGGGGCTTAGAGACCCAGTACTTC. Full variable domain (missing parts from reference TRBV2 and TRBJ2-5): EPEVTQTPSHQVTQMGQEVILRCVPISNHLYFYWYRQILGQKVEFLVSFYNNEISEKSEIFDDQFSVERPDGSNFTLKIRSTKLEDSAMYFCASSPRGTGGLETQYFGPGTRLLVL.

V is TRBV30 and J is TRBJ1-1; 8 bases align to TRBD1. After removal of 2 bases from V and 6 bases from J, the junction contained 11 bases not matched to a gene. CDR1 is GTSNPN and CDR2 is SVGIG in the germline V gene (reference sequence). The CDR3 runs 15 residues. CDR3 coding DNA: TGTGCCTGGAGTATGAAATCGGGGGGACAGGCTGAAGCTTTCTTT. This sequence encodes CAWSMKSGGQAEAFF. Full variable domain (remainder filled in from reference TRBV30 and TRBJ1-1): SQTIHQWPATLVQPVGSPLSLECTVEGTSNPNLYWYRQAAGRGLQLLFYSVGIGQISSEVPQNLSASRPQDRQFILSSKKLLLSDSGFYLCAWSMKSGGQAEAFFGQGTRLTVV.

The gene calls are TRBV5-5 and TRBJ2-3; D unresolved. The CDR3 has 15 amino acids. V was cut by 1 base and J by 2 bases, with 11 bases left in between. Germline-derived CDR1 and CDR2 are SGHKS and YYEKEE (reference sequence). Written as DNA, the CDR3 is TGTGCCAGCAGCTTGTTGCCTTTAGACACAGATACGCAGTATTTT. This codes for CASSLLPLDTDTQYF.

V gene TRBV7-8 combines with J gene TRBJ2-7; D perhaps matches TRBD2 (6 bases). CDR1 SGHVS and CDR2 FQNEAQ come from the germline V gene. This CDR3 region has 15 residues. Trimming stripped 1 base from V and 4 bases from J, with 14 bases between. This CDR3 is CASSLGWGDLYEQYF. CDR3 in DNA: TGTGCCAGCAGCTTAGGATGGGGGGACCTATACGAGCAGTACTTC. Drawing the rest from reference TRBV7-8 and TRBJ2-7, the complete variable domain is GAGVSQSPRYKVAKRGQDVALRCDPISGHVSLFWYQQALGQGPEFLTYFQNEAQLDKSGLPSDRFFAERPEGSVSTLKIQRTQQEDSAVYLCASSLGWGDLYEQYFGPGTRLTVT.

The chain carries TRBV6-1 and TRBJ1-6; D is unclear. This CDR3 is built from 15 residues. Trimming cost V 7 bases and J 7 bases, with 17 bases left between them. Germline-derived CDR1 and CDR2 are MNHNS and SASEGT. CDR3 coding DNA: TGTGCCAGCACCGAGCAGGACTCTATGAATTCACCCCTCCACTTT. It yields the protein CASTEQDSMNSPLHF.

V and J are TRBV4-1 and TRBJ1-4; maybe TRBD1 (5 bases). The CDR3 runs 15 residues. The V gene's germline CDR1 is MGHRA and CDR2 YSYEKL. V lost 2 bases and J lost 4, with 11 bases in between. CDR3 residues: CASSQIRDGNEKLFF. CDR3 bases: TGCGCCAGCAGCCAAATCCGGGACGGTAATGAAAAACTGTTTTTT.